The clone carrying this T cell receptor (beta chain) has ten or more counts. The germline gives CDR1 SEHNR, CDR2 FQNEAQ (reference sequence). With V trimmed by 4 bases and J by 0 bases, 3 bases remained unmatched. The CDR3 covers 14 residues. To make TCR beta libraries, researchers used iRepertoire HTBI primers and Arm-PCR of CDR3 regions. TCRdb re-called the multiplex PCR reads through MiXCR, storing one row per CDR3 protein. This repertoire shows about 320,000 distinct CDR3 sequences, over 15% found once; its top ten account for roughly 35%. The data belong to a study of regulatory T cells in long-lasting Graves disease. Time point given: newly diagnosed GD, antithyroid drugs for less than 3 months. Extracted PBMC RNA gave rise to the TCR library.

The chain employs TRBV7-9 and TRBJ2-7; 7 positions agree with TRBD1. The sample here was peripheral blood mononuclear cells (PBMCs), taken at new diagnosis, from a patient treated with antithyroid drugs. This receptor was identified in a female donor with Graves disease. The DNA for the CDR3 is TGTGCCAGCAGCTACCCAGGGGGCTCCTACGAGCAGTACTTC. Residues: CASSYPGGSYEQYF.